This T cell receptor beta chain was retrieved from a study of T cell responses to AZD1222 COVID-19 vaccine. Trimming at V came to 0 bases and at J to 4 bases, leaving 12 bases not matched to a gene. This CDR3 has 18 residues. CDR1 is SGDLS and CDR2 is YYNGEE in the germline V gene. The method was immunoSEQ multiplex PCR; TCRdb's version includes in-frame clones alone and lacks a portion of them. The sample consists of 100,000 or so clones, 88% of them appearing once. The receptor was isolated from an adult in good health. The gene calls are TRBV9 and TRBJ2-1; 8 positions agree with TRBD2. Source: peripheral blood, taken on day 0 of AZD1222 vaccination. The CDR3 reads CASSVGLQRESYYNEQFF. The CDR3 DNA is TGTGCCAGCAGCGTAGGACTCCAGCGGGAGAGCTATTACAATGAGCAGTTCTTC.